The 6 T cell receptor beta chains in this list originate from one sample, sequenced in a study of Graves' ophthalmopathy and Graves' hyperthyroidism. The TCR beta CDR3 regions underwent amplification from RNA transcripts. An initial RT-PCR round employing HTBI primers preceded a second-round multiplex PCR. MiXCR was run by TCRdb on the multiplex PCR reads, yielding one entry per CDR3 protein. The repertoire holds a few hundred thousand distinct CDR3 sequences, with around 19% as singletons. Specimen: peripheral blood. These receptors were taken from a young woman with Graves' ophthalmopathy.

This clonotype was detected many times. This sequence joins TRBV12-3 or TRBV12-4 and TRBJ1-5; perhaps TRBD1 as D (6 bases). The V and J ends lost 6 bases and 2 bases respectively, with 11 bases between them. The CDR3 covers 14 residues. The CDR3 loop is CASSLRQGNQPQHF. As DNA, the CDR3 is TGTGCCAGCAGCCTCCGACAGGGCAATCAGCCCCAGCATTTT.

The chain's CDR3 is CASSLGAGTSGVDYGYTF. CDR3 DNA: TGTGCCAGCAGCTTGGGAGCGGGAACCTCAGGGGTGGACTATGGCTACACCTTC. The rearrangement joins TRBV5-4 to TRBJ1-2; D might be TRBD1 (6 bases). The CDR3 runs 18 residues. Germline loops: CDR1 SGHNT, CDR2 YYREEE (reference sequence). V dropped 0 bases and J dropped 3 bases, with 21 bases sitting between them.

This clonotype was counted ten times or more. J is TRBJ1-2 and V is TRBV29-1, with D possibly TRBD1 on 6 matching bases. The CDR3 runs to 13 residues. V gave up 2 bases and J gave up 5 bases, with 12 bases separating them. The V gene's germline CDR1 is SQVTM and CDR2 ANQGSEA. The CDR3, as DNA: TGCAGCGTTGAAAAGGACAGTTATTATGGCTACACCTTC. Translation: CSVEKDSYYGYTF.

This clonotype was detected ten times or more. The chain recombines TRBV28 with TRBJ1-1; D perhaps matches TRBD1 (5 bases). Germline values: CDR1 MDHEN, CDR2 SYDVKM. Deletions cut 5 bases from V and 7 bases from J, with 20 bases between. The CDR3 contains 15 residues. In nucleotides, the CDR3 is TGTGCCAGCAGTCCCCTCTTCTCGGGACCACTTGAAGCTTTCTTT. This translates into CASSPLFSGPLEAFF.

This clonotype has a count of ten or more. CDR3 in amino acids: CASRLSRDGYYGYTF. The CDR3 nucleotides are TGTGCCAGCAGACTTAGTCGGGACGGCTACTATGGCTACACCTTC. This chain connects TRBV12-3 or TRBV12-4 to TRBJ1-2; D is possibly TRBD1 (5 bases). The CDR3 is made up of 15 amino acids. V lost 6 bases and J 3 bases, leaving 17 bases between the germline ends.

The chain recombines TRBV7-8 with TRBJ2-5; D gene uncertain. V was clipped by 6 bases and J by 5 bases, with 10 bases between them. CDR3 length: 12 residues. CDR1 is SGHVS and CDR2 is FQNEAQ in the germline V gene. CDR3 coding DNA: TGTGCCAGCAGTTACCATTCGGAGACCCAGTACTTC. This translates into CASSYHSETQYF.